This record covers a single T cell receptor beta chain. The CDR3 covers 14 residues. V lost 3 bases to trimming and J lost 6 bases, with 12 bases between them. The V gene's germline CDR1 is MDHEN and CDR2 SYDVKM. Method: immunoSEQ multiplex PCR; TCRdb's copy keeps in-frame clones and lacks some. This table has around 79,000 clones, about 90% appearing once. The sample belongs to a study of T cell changes during pregnancy in multiple sclerosis. The material sequenced was CD4+ T cells from peripheral blood mononuclear cells, taken in the second trimester of pregnancy. This chain connects TRBV28 to TRBJ2-1; possible D gene TRBD1, 6 bases. The source is a female donor with multiple sclerosis, enrolled in a pregnancy study. This CDR3 reads CASSFTGFRNEQFF. In DNA form, the CDR3 reads TGTGCCAGCAGTTTTACAGGGTTCCGCAATGAGCAGTTCTTC.